This passage covers 30 T cell receptor beta chains from one sample sequenced in a study of shared clonotypes between healthy human individuals. Profiled with immunoSEQ multiplex PCR; TCRdb holds only in-frame clones, not every one. The sample holds about 1.4 million clones; roughly 96% are singletons and the top ten take about 1%. The material sequenced was naive CD4+ T cells sorted from blood. Subset specified: CD45RA+ positively selected. The receptors come from a man aged 30-40 years in good health.

This chain connects TRBV28 to TRBJ2-7, with 7 nucleotides matching TRBD1. Germline loops: CDR1 MDHEN, CDR2 SYDVKM. V was clipped by 6 bases and J by 5 bases; unmatched bases: 10. CDR3 length: 14 residues. CDR3 in DNA: TGTGCCAGCAGCCAAAGGACAGGTCGACACGAGCAGTACTTC. Its translation: CASSQRTGRHEQYF. Variable domain in full (rest from reference TRBV28 and TRBJ2-7): DVKVTQSSRYLVKRTGEKVFLECVQDMDHENMFWYRQDPGLGLRLIYFSYDVKMKEKGDIPEGYSVSREKKERFSLILESASTNQTSMYLCASSQRTGRHEQYFGPGTRLTVT.

The chain carries TRBV19 and TRBJ2-1; tentatively, D is TRBD1 (9 bases). CDR3 size: 17 residues. Germline assignment: CDR1 LNHDA and CDR2 SQIVND (reference sequence). The V end lost 6 bases, the J end lost 4 bases, and 22 bases lay between the germline ends. CDR3 region: CASSLDRGIAGYNEQFF. CDR3 in DNA: TGTGCCAGTAGCTTGGACAGGGGAATAGCGGGGTACAATGAGCAGTTCTTC.

J is TRBJ2-1 and V is TRBV9; D may match TRBD1 or TRBD2 (5 bases each). CDR1 is SGDLS, CDR2 YYNGEE, per germline. The CDR3 totals 16 residues. The ends were cut back, 0 bases at V and 0 bases at J, with 10 bases in the middle. CDR3 nucleotide sequence: TGTGCCAGCAGCGTAGATGGGGGAGCCTCCTACAATGAGCAGTTCTTC. Translating it yields CASSVDGGASYNEQFF.

This clone was counted once. The chain joins TRBV7-3 to TRBJ2-2; a weak D match, TRBD1 (6 bases). Germline assignment: CDR1 SGHTA and CDR2 FQGTGA. The CDR3 sequence is 13 residues long. Trimming pared 7 bases from V and 8 bases from J, leaving 14 bases between. Here the CDR3 DNA reads TGTGCCAGCACCACGGACAGTCGAGGGGAGCTGTTTTTT. Translating gives CASTTDSRGELFF.

CDR3: CASSDQTSGREQETQYF. As DNA, the CDR3 is TGTGCCAGCAGTGACCAAACTAGCGGCCGGGAGCAAGAGACCCAGTACTTC. J is TRBJ2-5 and V is TRBV6-1, with 8 bases identical to TRBD2. Trimming cost V 3 bases and J 2 bases; bases outside gene matches: 11. The V gene's germline CDR1 is MNHNS and CDR2 SASEGT. There are 17 residues in the CDR3.

The J gene is TRBJ2-1, the V gene TRBV5-5; D is ambiguous. Germline V lookup: CDR1 SGHKS, CDR2 YYEKEE (reference sequence). V was cut by 0 bases and J by 4 bases, with 11 bases left in between. The length of the CDR3 is 15 residues. The CDR3 nucleotides are TGTGCCAGCAGCTTGGTAGTGAGTTCATACAATGAGCAGTTCTTC. Protein product: CASSLVVSSYNEQFF.

The sample holds one count of this clone. This rearrangement joins TRBV9 to TRBJ2-1, with TRBD2 matching 9 bases. The CDR3 is made up of 16 amino acids. Germline V gives CDR1 SGDLS, CDR2 YYNGEE. V lost 3 bases, J lost 1 base, and 5 bases stayed unmatched. The CDR3 sequence is CASSAGLAKSYNEQFF. CDR3 DNA: TGTGCCAGCAGCGCCGGACTAGCGAAGTCCTACAATGAGCAGTTCTTC.

The chain recombines TRBV2 with TRBJ2-1; D ambiguous. Trimming left V 7 bases short and J 6 bases short, with 13 bases between. The length of the CDR3 is 13 residues. Germline V gives CDR1 SNHLY, CDR2 FYNNEI. This CDR3 reads CASNVAQPNEQFF. The CDR3 nucleotides are TGTGCCAGCAACGTAGCCCAGCCCAATGAGCAGTTCTTC.

The chain uses TRBV7-2 and TRBJ2-7; TRBD2 agrees at 8 bases. After removal of 3 bases from V and 0 bases from J, the junction contained 1 base not matched to a gene. The CDR3 spans 14 residues. Germline V CDR1 and CDR2: SGHTA, FQGNSA. The CDR3 sequence: CASSFSGISYEQYF. As DNA, the CDR3 is TGTGCCAGCAGCTTTAGCGGGATCTCCTACGAGCAGTACTTC.

The chain is built from TRBV18 and TRBJ1-1; TRBD1 aligns across 7 bases. The CDR3 is 14 amino acids. The V and J ends lost 4 bases and 3 bases, in that order; junction bases with no gene match: 5. CDR1 and CDR2 from the germline V gene are KGHSH and LQKENI. The DNA of the CDR3 is TGTGCCAGCTCACGAGGACAGGAGTACACTGAAGCTTTCTTT. Protein product: CASSRGQEYTEAFF.

The V call is TRBV18, the J call TRBJ2-7; perhaps TRBD1 as D (5 bases). The CDR3 covers 13 residues. CDR1 KGHSH and CDR2 LQKENI come from the germline V gene. V was cut by 4 bases and J by 7 bases, with 14 bases left in between. CDR3 nucleotide sequence: TGTGCCAGCTCACTACGGCAGGGTGTAGAGCAGTACTTC. It is translated as CASSLRQGVEQYF.

V and J are TRBV28 and TRBJ2-1; 10 bases align to TRBD2. The CDR3 loop spans 13 amino acids. V lost 11 bases, J lost 8 bases, and 9 bases stayed unmatched. CDR1 and CDR2 (germline): MDHEN, SYDVKM. CDR3 coding DNA: TGTGCCGGAGCGGGGGGGCCTCTGGATGAGCAGTTCTTC. Amino acids: CAGAGGPLDEQFF.

A word on this clone: This sample also contains other DNA sequences that code for the same CDR3. The chain has TRBV5-1 and TRBJ2-7; D unclear. V was cut by 3 bases and J by 4 bases, with 23 bases left in between. Germline loops: CDR1 SGHRS, CDR2 YFSETQ. This CDR3 contains 17 residues. CDR3 sequence (DNA): TGCGCCAGCAGCTGGGCGGTTTTAGCTAACCAGAATTACGAGCAGTACTTC. This gives the protein CASSWAVLANQNYEQYF. Full variable domain (outside the CDR3, taken from reference TRBV5-1 and TRBJ2-7): KAGVTQTPRYLIKTRGQQVTLSCSPISGHRSVSWYQQTPGQGLQFLFEYFSETQRNKGNFPGRFSGRQFSNSRSEMNVSTLELGDSALYLCASSWAVLANQNYEQYFGPGTRLTVT.

The V gene is TRBV2, the J gene TRBJ2-5; unclear D gene. Trimming took off 3 bases at V and 3 bases at J, with 8 bases between the two ends. Germline V gives CDR1 SNHLY, CDR2 FYNNEI. The CDR3 covers 13 residues. The CDR3: CASSDIAEETQYF. CDR3 coding DNA: TGTGCCAGCAGTGATATTGCGGAAGAGACCCAGTACTTC.

The chain couples TRBV6-5 to TRBJ2-5; 9 bases align to TRBD1. The length of the CDR3 is 15 residues. The germline gives CDR1 MNHEY, CDR2 SVGAGI. V shed 1 base, J shed 4 bases, and the junction held 4 bases outside the gene matches. The CDR3 region is CASSYYRTGAETQYF. CDR3 DNA sequence: TGTGCCAGCAGTTACTACCGGACAGGGGCAGAGACCCAGTACTTC.

V usage is TRBV19 and J usage is TRBJ2-2, with a weak D call TRBD1 (6 bases). V lost 7 bases, J lost 1 base, and 16 bases lay in between. This CDR3 spans 16 amino acids. CDR1 is LNHDA and CDR2 is SQIVND in the germline V gene (reference sequence). The CDR3 region is CASTKAGTRNTGELFF. DNA for the CDR3: TGTGCCAGTACCAAAGCCGGGACAAGGAACACCGGGGAGCTGTTTTTT.

V gene TRBV6-1 combines with J gene TRBJ2-5; D is unclear. Germline CDR1 MNHNS, CDR2 SASEGT. There are 12 residues in the CDR3. V lost 4 bases, J lost 0 bases, and 3 bases lay in between. The CDR3 nucleotides are TGTGCCAGCAGTGTTAACCAAGAGACCCAGTACTTC. This gives the protein CASSVNQETQYF.

For this clone: Other DNA sequences in this specimen translate into the identical CDR3. V gene TRBV5-1 combines with J gene TRBJ2-6; D is unresolved. Germline V gene sequence: CDR1 SGHRS, CDR2 YFSETQ. This CDR3 is 15 amino acids long. Trimming removed 2 bases from V and 0 bases from J, with 6 bases in between. The DNA of the CDR3 is TGCGCCAGCAGCTTAACGATCTCTGGGGCCAACGTCCTGACTTTC. Translation: CASSLTISGANVLTF.

The rearrangement uses TRBV11-2 and TRBJ2-1; tentatively, D is TRBD2 (6 bases). CDR1 and CDR2 from the germline V gene are SGHAT and FQNNGV. The CDR3 has 17 residues. With 4 bases removed from V and 0 bases from J, the gap between germline ends came to 16 bases. CDR3 residues: CASSSSIAGSSYNEQFF. The CDR3 coding sequence is TGTGCCAGCAGCTCTTCTATTGCGGGAAGCTCCTACAATGAGCAGTTCTTC.

The chain uses TRBV5-1 and TRBJ2-1; perhaps TRBD1 as D (6 bases). Looked up from germline, CDR1 is SGHRS and CDR2 is YFSETQ. The CDR3 is 19 residues long. Trimming took off 4 bases at V and 0 bases at J, with 23 bases between the two ends. The CDR3 protein is CASSARQSEGVYSYNEQFF. CDR3 nucleotides: TGCGCCAGCAGCGCAAGGCAGTCCGAGGGGGTATACTCCTACAATGAGCAGTTCTTC. The full variable domain, with the rest looked up from reference TRBV5-1 and TRBJ2-1, is KAGVTQTPRYLIKTRGQQVTLSCSPISGHRSVSWYQQTPGQGLQFLFEYFSETQRNKGNFPGRFSGRQFSNSRSEMNVSTLELGDSALYLCASSARQSEGVYSYNEQFFGPGTRLTVL.

This clone has just one count. CDR3 protein: CASSLTGRYEKLFF. CDR3 in DNA: TGTGCCAGCAGCCTGACAGGGAGGTATGAAAAACTGTTTTTT. The chain employs TRBV5-5 and TRBJ1-4; 7 bases match TRBD1. Germline V gene lookup returns CDR1 SGHKS and CDR2 YYEKEE (reference sequence). V shed 4 bases, J shed 6 bases, and the junction held 6 bases outside the gene matches. This CDR3 is built from 14 residues.

The rearrangement links TRBV21-1 to TRBJ2-3; the tabulated D call, TRBD2, remains unverified against the DNA. TRBV21-1 is assigned pseudogene status. This CDR3 region has 17 residues. The CDR3 nucleotides are TGTGCCAGCAGCAAAATCGCTAGCGGGAACCCCACAGATACGCAGTATTTT. This encodes CASSKIASGNPTDTQYF.

The chain links TRBV5-1 to TRBJ2-1; D may be TRBD2 (5 bases). Per the germline V gene, CDR1 is SGHRS and CDR2 is YFSETQ. The CDR3 is made up of 12 amino acids. Trimming cost V 4 bases and J 9 bases, with 11 bases left between them. The CDR3 loop is CASSNAGVEQFF. In DNA form, the CDR3 reads TGCGCCAGCAGCAACGCCGGGGTTGAGCAGTTCTTC.

The rearrangement joins TRBV5-1 to TRBJ2-7, with D tentatively TRBD1 (6 bases). Trimming stripped 0 bases from V and 2 bases from J, with 9 bases between. The CDR3 contains 14 residues. Germline loops: CDR1 SGHRS, CDR2 YFSETQ. The chain's CDR3 is CASSLGTVPYEQYF. CDR3 sequence (DNA): TGCGCCAGCAGCTTGGGGACAGTCCCCTACGAGCAGTACTTC.

This rearrangement joins TRBV5-4 to TRBJ2-5; unclear D gene. Germline CDR1 is SGHNT and CDR2 is YYREEE (reference sequence). This CDR3 contains 13 residues. The ends were cut back, 4 bases at V and 5 bases at J, with 12 bases in the middle. The CDR3 here is CASSKRLGETQYF. The CDR3, as DNA: TGTGCCAGCAGCAAGAGACTTGGGGAGACCCAGTACTTC.

V is TRBV6-1 and J is TRBJ2-1, with 9 bases matching TRBD1. The CDR3 consists of 15 residues. J lost 6 bases, V lost 2 bases, and 5 bases had no gene match. CDR1 and CDR2 (germline): MNHNS, SASEGT. Written as DNA, the CDR3 is TGTGCCAGCAGTGAACCCGGGACAGGGTCCAATGAGCAGTTCTTC. Translated: CASSEPGTGSNEQFF.

The J gene is TRBJ2-1, the V gene TRBV4-2; TRBD1 aligns across 8 bases. With V trimmed by 4 bases and J by 7 bases, 6 bases remained unmatched. Germline CDR1 reads LGHNA; CDR2 reads YNFKEQ. CDR3 length: 14 amino acids. CDR3 DNA: TGTGCCAGCAGCCCCAATAACAGGGGGAATGAGCAGTTCTTC. It yields the protein CASSPNNRGNEQFF.

This chain joins TRBV7-2 and TRBJ2-5; D remains ambiguous. Per germline, CDR1 SGHTA and CDR2 FQGNSA. This CDR3 contains 13 residues. Trimming took 1 base from V and 1 from J, leaving 4 bases between them. The CDR3 nucleotides read TGTGCCAGCAGCTTAGGGATCCAAGAGACCCAGTACTTC. This sequence encodes CASSLGIQETQYF. The variable domain in full, with the rest retrieved from reference TRBV7-2 and TRBJ2-5, is GAGVSQSPSNKVTEKGKDVELRCDPISGHTALYWYRQSLGQGLEFLIYFQGNSAPDKSGLPSDRFSAERTGGSVSTLTIQRTQQEDSAVYLCASSLGIQETQYFGPGTRLLVL.

The chain employs TRBV5-1 and TRBJ2-7; D may be TRBD2 (6 bases). The CDR3 runs to 12 residues. Trimming cost V 4 bases and J 3 bases, with 8 bases left between them. Germline CDR1 and CDR2: SGHRS and YFSETQ. CDR3 amino acids: CASSRGNYEQYF. For the CDR3, the DNA is TGCGCCAGCAGCCGGGGGAACTACGAGCAGTACTTC.

CDR3 coding DNA: TGTGCCAGCAGTGACAGGGGGCGAAATACGCAGTATTTT. It specifies CASSDRGRNTQYF. The rearrangement joins TRBV2 to TRBJ2-3; 8 nucleotides align to TRBD1. Per the germline V gene, CDR1 is SNHLY and CDR2 is FYNNEI. This CDR3 is built from 13 residues. V was pared by 3 bases and J by 7 bases, with 3 bases of the junction left unmatched.